These T cell receptor beta chains were read from a single sample in a study of cytomegalovirus exposure and HLA in healthy donors. Generated by immunoSEQ multiplex PCR, the TCRdb table keeps only in-frame clones and is missing some. The sample has roughly 71,000 clones; 62% are singletons. The material sequenced was PBMCs. The receptors originated from a man in his thirties or forties in good health and CMV-seronegative. The CDR3 runs from the conserved cysteine through the conserved F or W. The D gene is left open where the match is weak. Size values are once, few and many counts, or a class for expanded clones, and some rows have none.

clone_size d_call j_call cdr3_length v_call cdr3_nt cdr3_aa
- - TRBJ1-3 14 TRBV6-5 TGTGCCAGCAGTCCCTTCTCTCCTGGAAACACCATATATTTT CASSPFSPGNTIYF
- - TRBJ2-7 16 TRBV10-1 TGCGCCAGCAGTGAGTCGTCGAGACAGTACTCCTACGAGCAGTACTTC CASSESSRQYSYEQYF
- - TRBJ2-7 12 TRBV10-3 TGTGCCATCAGCCTAGGGGACTACGAGCAGTACTTC CAISLGDYEQYF
- TRBD2 TRBJ2-1 16 TRBV7-6 TGTGCCAGCAGCCCCCCAGTAGCGGGGGACTACAATGAGCAGTTCTTC CASSPPVAGDYNEQFF
- - TRBJ1-6 13 TRBV9 TGTGCCAGCAGTGAGGGGGACAATTCACCCCTCCACTTT CASSEGDNSPLHF
- - TRBJ2-5 10 TRBV20-1 TGCAGTGCCCCGCTAAGGGGCCAGTACTTC CSAPLRGQYF
- - TRBJ1-1 15 TRBV2 TGTGCCAGCATTGGTTACAGGCCTCCTGGGGCTGAAGCTTTCTTT CASIGYRPPGAEAFF
- TRBD2 TRBJ2-7 15 TRBV10-1 TGCGCCAGCCTGGGACTAGCGGGGACAACCTACGAGCAGTACTTC CASLGLAGTTYEQYF
- TRBD1 TRBJ1-2 16 TRBV11-2 TGTGCCAGCAGCTTAATAAGGACAGGGGGCTTCTATGGCTACACCTTC CASSLIRTGGFYGYTF
- - TRBJ1-1 16 TRBV6-5 TGTGCCAGCAGTTACTCGTCGGCCCCTTCGGGCACTGAAGCTTTCTTT CASSYSSAPSGTEAFF
- TRBD2 TRBJ2-1 16 TRBV7-2 TGTGCCAGCAGCTTTTCCGGGACTAGGGACAACAATGAGCAGTTCTTC CASSFSGTRDNNEQFF
once TRBD2 TRBJ2-7 13 TRBV18 TGTGCCAGCTCGCGGGGGGCTACCTACGAGCAGTACTTC CASSRGATYEQYF
- TRBD1 TRBJ2-5 14 TRBV7-2 TGTGCCAGCAGCTTCAGGGGGTTTCAAGAGACCCAGTACTTC CASSFRGFQETQYF
- TRBD1 TRBJ2-4 14 TRBV30 TGTGCCTGGAGTGCAAGAGGGACAGAAAACATTCAGTACTTC CAWSARGTENIQYF
- - TRBJ2-7 17 TRBV5-1 TGCGCCAGCAGCTTGGGCCCCGGGGCAGGAGGGGCCTACGAGCAGTACTTC CASSLGPGAGGAYEQYF
- TRBD1 TRBJ1-6 17 TRBV7-2 TGTGCCAGCAGCTTAATGGGCGGGCCAGGGGGGTTTTCACCCCTCCACTTT CASSLMGGPGGFSPLHF
- TRBD2 TRBJ2-5 14 TRBV7-2 TGTGCCAGCAGCACCAACGGGGGGGCCGAGACCCAGTACTTC CASSTNGGAETQYF
- - TRBJ2-2 14 TRBV7-7 TGTGCCAGCAGCTTACCCCTCGGGGGCGGGGAGCTGTTTTTT CASSLPLGGGELFF
once TRBD2 TRBJ2-1 17 TRBV2 TGTGCCAGCAGTGGGGCGACTAGCGGGGGAACCTACAATGAGCAGTTCTTC CASSGATSGGTYNEQFF
- TRBD2 TRBJ2-1 18 TRBV27 TGTGCCAGCAGCCCCCCAAGACTAGCGGGGGGGAGAGGCAATGAGCAGTTCTTC CASSPPRLAGGRGNEQFF
- TRBD1 TRBJ1-6 13 TRBV30 TGTGCCTGGAGGGGGACAGGGGGCAACGCCCTCCACTTT CAWRGTGGNALHF
- TRBD1 TRBJ2-5 15 TRBV28 TGTGCCAGCAGTCTCCCGGGACAGGGGATCGAGACCCAGTACTTC CASSLPGQGIETQYF
- - TRBJ2-1 12 TRBV7-6 TGTGCCAGCAGCTCCGGGTTCGTTGAGCAGTTCTTC CASSSGFVEQFF
- - TRBJ2-5 19 TRBV1 TGCACCAGCAGCCAGGGACTGGGACTAGCGGGGGGGGACGGAGAGACCCAGTACTTC CTSSQGLGLAGGDGETQYF